This TCR beta chain was observed in a study of blood T cell repertoires in COVID-19 (dated by TCRdb to the early 2020s). Study-wide context: Collaborator samples came from the United States, Italy and Spain and covered acute and convalescent phases of COVID-19. The samples were drawn from the first 160 participants of the ongoing ImmuneRACE study and from over a thousand subjects provided by 6 global collaborators. Where HLA class I and class II types were available, the types were taken from metadata supplied by the sample provider, not from assay-based typing. The material from the prospective study consisted of cDNA or gDNA derived from T cells, B-cell-depleted T cells, or PBMCs. Nearly every sample came with metadata listing a de-identified subject ID, COVID-19 status, age in years and sex. Deeply sampled blood TCRbeta repertoires from subjects exposed to, actively infected with, or recovered from COVID-19 were included in the dataset. The repertoires were made available in a free public database intended to serve as a resource for research on the immune response to SARS-CoV-2. General findings and caveats noted by the study authors: How much clinical and demographic metadata was included differed by source and by participant, and the metadata was provided uncurated.

TCRbeta CDR3 regions were amplified from genomic DNA by means of the immunoSEQ Assay, a bias-controlled multiplex PCR. The authors processed their data as follows. The number of nucleated cells in each sample was estimated by amplification of reference gene primers within the assay. To quantify the absolute abundance of each unique TCRbeta CDR3 rearrangement, sequence reads were collapsed and filtered. For each sample, productive Simpson clonality was calculated as the square root of Simpson's diversity index across productive rearrangements. TCRdb took over this immuneACCESS table, retaining in-frame rearrangements with V and J assigned. Such tables are incomplete; in checked studies, under half of the missing clones stem from an unresolved V gene, and the remainder is unexplained. The D gene and trimming were derived from the DNA, and the V and J assignments and clone size from that table. This sample has some 190,000 clones in its table, and approximately 85% of those were observed once. The top ten constitute approximately 7% of the sample.

Note on this clone: Its antigen is currently not known. Base quality data are lacking; no much larger clone is found one base away.

One collaborating source in Seattle enrolled patients during active infection and followed them longitudinally through the course of disease. Each collaborating institution followed its own protocols to collect whole blood in K2EDTA tubes. For TCRbeta analysis, collaborator samples were shipped as frozen whole blood, as isolated PBMCs, or as DNA extracted from either sample type. From the cysteine up to the phenylalanine, the CDR3 has a length of 14 residues. Of all the DNA, just the CDR3 is kept, 42 bases in frame from base 1. V ends up 4 bases short and J 5 bases short, with an unmatched junction base count of 8. CDR1 SGHRS and CDR2 YFSETQ are derived from the germline V gene.

The sequence links TRBV5-1 to TRBJ2-5; the junction holds 7 bases that match TRBD1. The sequence came from a man older than 75 with COVID-19, enrolled during active disease. The material sequenced was peripheral blood. The CDR3 protein: CASSLGDSGETQYF. The nucleotide sequence is TGCGCCAGCAGCCTGGGGGACAGCGGCGAGACCCAGTACTTC.